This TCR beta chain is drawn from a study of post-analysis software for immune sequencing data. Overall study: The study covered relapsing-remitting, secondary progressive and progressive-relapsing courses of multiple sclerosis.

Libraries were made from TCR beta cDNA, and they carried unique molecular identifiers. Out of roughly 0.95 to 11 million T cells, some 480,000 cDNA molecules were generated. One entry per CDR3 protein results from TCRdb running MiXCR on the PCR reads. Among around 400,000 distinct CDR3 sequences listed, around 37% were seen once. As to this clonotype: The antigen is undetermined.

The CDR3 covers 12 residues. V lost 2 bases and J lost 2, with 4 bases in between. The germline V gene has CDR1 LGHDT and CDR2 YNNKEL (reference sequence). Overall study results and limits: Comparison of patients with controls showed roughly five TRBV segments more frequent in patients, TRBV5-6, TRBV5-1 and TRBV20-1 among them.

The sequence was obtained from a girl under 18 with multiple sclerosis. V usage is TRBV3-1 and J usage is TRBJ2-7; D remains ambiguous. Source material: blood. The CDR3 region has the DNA TGTGCCAGCAGCCAAATAACCTACGAGCAGTACTTC. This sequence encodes CASSQITYEQYF.